Below, 28 T cell receptor beta chains from the same sample are listed, as sequenced in a study of CD8 T cells in Susac syndrome. RNA in amounts of roughly 0.5 to 1 ug was reverse transcribed with random hexamers. Each CDR3 protein is one row after TCRdb ran MiXCR on the immunoSEQ multiplex PCR reads. The sample lists approximately 100,000 distinct CDR3 sequences; around 90% were seen once. The sequencing sample was made of CD4+ T cells from PBMCs. These receptors came from a human donor in good health.

This sequence joins TRBV29-1 and TRBJ1-1; D possibly corresponds to TRBD1 (6 bases). V was shortened by 7 bases and J by 1 base, with 13 bases between the two germline ends. This CDR3 is built from 13 residues. Looked up from germline, CDR1 is SQVTM and CDR2 is ANQGSEA. The DNA of the CDR3 is TGCAGCGCGGGAGAGGGGGGGAACACTGAAGCTTTCTTT. Its translation is CSAGEGGNTEAFF.

Here the CDR3 reads CASSRQGTSTDTQYF. In DNA, the CDR3 is TGCGCCAGCAGCCGACAGGGAACTAGCACAGATACGCAGTATTTT. The chain uses TRBV5-1 and TRBJ2-3; 7 nucleotides match TRBD1. V dropped 4 bases and J dropped 0; count of bases not matched to a gene: 5. Germline V lookup: CDR1 SGHRS, CDR2 YFSETQ. The length of the CDR3 is 15 residues.

The rearrangement links TRBV30 to TRBJ2-6, with D uncertain. Trimming left V 2 bases short and J 1 base short, with 6 bases between. The CDR3 consists of 14 residues. Looked up from germline, CDR1 is GTSNPN and CDR2 is SVGIG (reference sequence). CDR3 sequence: CAWSLASGANVLTF. CDR3 DNA: TGTGCCTGGAGTTTGGCATCTGGGGCCAACGTCCTGACTTTC.

The chain joins TRBV3-1 to TRBJ1-1; D is perhaps TRBD1 (5 bases). Per the germline V gene, CDR1 is LGHDT and CDR2 is YNNKEL (reference sequence). V dropped 4 bases and J dropped 4 bases, with 10 bases sitting between them. This CDR3 comprises 13 residues. DNA of the CDR3: TGTGCCAGCAGCCTCGGGGGGTTCACTGAAGCTTTCTTT. Translation gives CASSLGGFTEAFF.

The chain has TRBV4-3 and TRBJ2-2; the D gene is possibly TRBD2 (5 bases). The CDR3 has 15 amino acids. V lost 3 bases to trimming and J lost 8 bases, with 16 bases between them. Germline V gives CDR1 LGHNA, CDR2 YSLEER. The CDR3 loop reads CASSQFGGPVGELFF. CDR3 sequence (DNA): TGCGCCAGCAGCCAGTTTGGCGGGCCGGTTGGGGAGCTGTTTTTT.

This clonotype was observed once. This chain joins TRBV20-1 and TRBJ2-7, with 10 nucleotides matching TRBD2. This CDR3 is 15 amino acids long. Germline values: CDR1 DFQATT, CDR2 SNEGSKA (reference sequence). V lost 4 bases, J lost 0 bases, and 6 bases stayed unmatched. The CDR3 nucleotides are TGCAGTGCTATCCCTAGCGGGAGTCCCTCCTACGAGCAGTACTTC. It encodes CSAIPSGSPSYEQYF.

The chain employs TRBV14 and TRBJ1-5; TRBD1 is a possible D gene (5 bases). Per germline, CDR1 SGHDN and CDR2 FVKESK. The CDR3 loop spans 12 amino acids. The V gene lost 1 base and the J gene lost 14 bases, with 12 bases spanning the gap. CDR3 coding DNA: TGTGCCAGCAGCCAAGGGTCGGGACGGGAGCATTTT. Translating gives CASSQGSGREHF.

The gene calls are TRBV3-1 and TRBJ1-2, with D perhaps TRBD1 (6 bases). Germline V CDR1 and CDR2: LGHDT, YNNKEL (reference sequence). This CDR3 comprises 16 residues. V was trimmed by 4 bases and J by 1 base, leaving 16 bases between them. The CDR3 region is CASSPSPGTSNYGYTF. The CDR3 DNA reads TGTGCCAGCAGCCCATCCCCCGGGACAAGTAACTATGGCTACACCTTC.

The chain employs TRBV18 and TRBJ2-3; TRBD2 matches at 8 bases. V lost 5 bases to trimming and J lost 2 bases; unmatched junction nucleotides: 3. CDR3 size: 14 residues. CDR1 is KGHSH and CDR2 is LQKENI in the germline V gene. CDR3 DNA: TGTGCCAGCTCATGGCGGGGGGCCACAGATACGCAGTATTTT. Residues: CASSWRGATDTQYF.

This clonotype was found a few times. The chain joins TRBV6-5 to TRBJ1-2; 7 bases are a match to TRBD1. With 0 bases clipped from V and 2 bases from J, the junction kept 3 bases outside the gene matches. The germline CDR1 and CDR2 sequences are MNHEY and SVGAGI. The length of the CDR3 is 15 residues. CDR3 DNA: TGTGCCAGCAGTTACTCGAGGGGGCTGAACTATGGCTACACCTTC. It specifies CASSYSRGLNYGYTF.

The chain links TRBV25-1 to TRBJ2-1, with D possibly being TRBD2 (6 bases). The CDR3 extends over 11 amino acids. Trimming took off 3 bases at V and 11 bases at J, with 8 bases between the two ends. Germline CDR1 and CDR2: MGHDK and SYGVNS. CDR3 sequence (DNA): TGTGCCAGCAGTGAGGGGACTCAGCAGTTCTTC. This translates into CASSEGTQQFF.

The chain couples TRBV27 to TRBJ2-7; D gene unclear. From germline, CDR1 is MNHEY and CDR2 SMNVEV (reference sequence). V gave up 9 bases and J gave up 4 bases, with 13 bases separating them. The CDR3 covers 12 residues. The CDR3 DNA follows: TGTGCCAGTCGGTCTGGTTCGTACGAGCAGTACTTC. It encodes CASRSGSYEQYF.

The J gene is TRBJ2-6, the V gene TRBV6-2 or TRBV6-3; weak D call: TRBD1 (6 bases). Germline V gene lookup returns CDR1 MNHEY and CDR2 SVGEGT. This CDR3 is built from 17 residues. Trimming took off 6 bases at V and 0 bases at J, with 15 bases between the two ends. The DNA of the CDR3 is TGTGCCAGCAGCGTGACAGGAGATTTCTCTGGGGCCAACGTCCTGACTTTC. Protein product: CASSVTGDFSGANVLTF.

The chain is built from TRBV20-1 and TRBJ1-2, with 9 bases that match TRBD1. Trimming at V came to 4 bases and at J to 0 bases, leaving 9 bases not matched to a gene. The CDR3 has 16 residues. Germline loops: CDR1 DFQATT, CDR2 SNEGSKA (reference sequence). The CDR3 DNA is TGCAGTGCTAAGGGACAGGGCCCAACTACTAACTATGGCTACACCTTC. Amino acids: CSAKGQGPTTNYGYTF.

This clonotype was counted a single time. This rearrangement joins TRBV9 to TRBJ2-1; 10 nucleotides agree with TRBD1. The CDR3 consists of 17 residues. V lost 4 bases to trimming and J lost 8 bases; unmatched junction nucleotides: 15. Germline V lookup: CDR1 SGDLS, CDR2 YYNGEE. CDR3 region: CASSPPWGQGKGDEQFF. For the CDR3, the DNA is TGTGCCAGCAGCCCACCTTGGGGACAGGGGAAGGGGGATGAGCAGTTCTTC.

V and J are TRBV7-2 and TRBJ2-5; D gene ambiguous. The V end lost 7 bases, the J end lost 4 bases, and 16 bases lay between the germline ends. The CDR3 totals 14 residues. Germline CDR1 and CDR2: SGHTA and FQGNSA. The CDR3 DNA follows: TGTGCCAGCACCCCAAGGCGGAGCGTAGAGACCCAGTACTTC. As protein: CASTPRRSVETQYF.

J is TRBJ2-5 and V is TRBV27, with TRBD2 as a possible D gene (6 bases). The CDR3 has 15 amino acids. Per the germline V gene, CDR1 is MNHEY and CDR2 is SMNVEV (reference sequence). Trimming shortened V by 6 bases and J by 5 bases, and 19 bases separated the two germline ends. This chain's CDR3 is CASSTGMRSGETQYF. CDR3 in DNA: TGTGCCAGCAGCACCGGTATGCGAAGCGGGGAGACCCAGTACTTC.

The J gene is TRBJ2-3, the V gene TRBV19; D may be TRBD1 (5 bases). The V end lost 5 bases, the J end lost 2 bases, and 20 bases lay between the germline ends. Germline lookup yields CDR1 LNHDA and CDR2 SQIVND (reference sequence). This CDR3 has 17 amino acids. The CDR3 DNA follows: TGTGCCAGTAGTCCCTTCCCTCGACAGCACACCACAGATACGCAGTATTTT. Translating gives CASSPFPRQHTTDTQYF. The full variable domain, its missing parts supplied by reference TRBV19 and TRBJ2-3, is DGGITQSPKYLFRKEGQNVTLSCEQNLNHDAMYWYRQDPGQGLRLIYYSQIVNDFQKGDIAEGYSVSREKKESFPLTVTSAQKNPTAFYLCASSPFPRQHTTDTQYFGPGTRLTVL.

The V call is TRBV7-3, the J call TRBJ2-5, with 7 bases aligning to TRBD1. J gave up 5 bases and V 5 bases, and 11 bases lay outside the gene matches. Germline V gene lookup returns CDR1 SGHTA and CDR2 FQGTGA. The CDR3 runs 15 residues. The CDR3 loop reads CASSRNLGGMETQYF. The CDR3 nucleotides are TGTGCCAGCAGCCGTAATCTAGGGGGCATGGAGACCCAGTACTTC.

The rearrangement joins TRBV2 to TRBJ2-7; TRBD1 is a possible D gene (6 bases). Trimming cost V 0 bases and J 7 bases, with 10 bases left between them. The CDR3 totals 13 residues. Looked up from germline, CDR1 is SNHLY and CDR2 is FYNNEI. CDR3 protein: CASSEARGGEQYF. The CDR3 DNA reads TGTGCCAGCAGTGAAGCGCGAGGGGGAGAGCAGTACTTC.

This rearrangement joins TRBV6-2 or TRBV6-3 to TRBJ2-1, with D possibly matching TRBD1 (6 bases). Trimming shortened V by 5 bases and J by 8 bases, and 19 bases separated the two germline ends. The V gene's germline CDR1 is MNHEY and CDR2 SVGEGT. This CDR3 is built from 15 residues. The CDR3 region has the DNA TGTGCCAGCAGTCCGACAGGTACTCTCGGCGATGAGCAGTTCTTC. Translated: CASSPTGTLGDEQFF.

J is TRBJ2-5 and V is TRBV6-2 or TRBV6-3; tentatively, D is TRBD1 (6 bases). This CDR3 contains 14 residues. The V gene's germline CDR1 is MNHEY and CDR2 SVGEGT. Trimming removed 6 bases from V and 1 base from J, with 12 bases in between. CDR3 in DNA: TGTGCCAGCAGCCCCACAGGGTTCCAAGAGACCCAGTACTTC. It specifies CASSPTGFQETQYF.

The V and J genes are TRBV6-2 or TRBV6-3 and TRBJ2-7; no clear D. The CDR3 runs to 13 residues. Between the trimmed V and J ends, which lost 5 bases and 7 bases, there was a span of 15 bases. CDR1 MNHEY and CDR2 SVGEGT come from the germline V gene. The CDR3 loop is CASSIGLRREQYF. In DNA, the CDR3 is TGTGCCAGCAGTATCGGGTTACGGCGAGAGCAGTACTTC.

V gene TRBV9 combines with J gene TRBJ1-1; D remains unclear. The CDR3 has 16 amino acids. CDR1 is SGDLS and CDR2 is YYNGEE in the germline V gene. V was trimmed by 1 base and J by 0 bases, leaving 13 bases between them. CDR3 coding DNA: TGTGCCAGCAGCGTAAACTCAGGACCACTGAACACTGAAGCTTTCTTT. Protein product: CASSVNSGPLNTEAFF.

The V and J genes are TRBV13 and TRBJ2-1, with 12 bases identical to TRBD2. V was clipped by 2 bases and J by 7 bases; unmatched bases: 6. The length of the CDR3 is 16 residues. Germline CDR1 reads PRHDT; CDR2 reads FYEKMQ (reference sequence). CDR3 nucleotide sequence: TGTGCCAGCAGCTTAATATCTAGCGGGAGGGCAAATGAGCAGTTCTTC. Its translation is CASSLISSGRANEQFF.

This chain uses TRBV4-3 with TRBJ2-7; D remains unclear. The CDR3 spans 13 residues. V was clipped by 1 base and J by 2 bases, with 6 bases between them. Germline CDR1 reads LGHNA; CDR2 reads YSLEER. The CDR3 reads CASSQGSTYEQYF. CDR3 in DNA: TGCGCCAGCAGCCAAGGCTCGACCTACGAGCAGTACTTC.

This chain connects TRBV12-3 or TRBV12-4 to TRBJ2-3; 12 positions match TRBD2. J was trimmed by 4 bases and V by 9 bases; bases with no gene match: 5. CDR3 length equals 14 residues. The CDR3 DNA reads as TGTGCCAGTAGACTAGCGGGAGATCCAGATACGCAGTATTTT. As protein: CASRLAGDPDTQYF.

The chain uses TRBV6-2 or TRBV6-3 and TRBJ2-7; 7 bases align to TRBD2. The germline V gene has CDR1 MNHEY and CDR2 SVGEGT. V dropped 7 bases and J dropped 1; count of bases not matched to a gene: 13. CDR3 length: 16 amino acids. CDR3 in DNA: TGTGCCAGCAACTCCCCGGCAGCGGGAAGATCCTACGAGCAGTACTTC. It is translated as CASNSPAAGRSYEQYF.